This TCR beta chain was captured by sequencing in a study of T cell changes during pregnancy in multiple sclerosis. Repertoires were generated with immunoSEQ multiplex PCR, while TCRdb's copy carries only in-frame clones and drops some. The sample holds some 70,000 clones; about 90% are singletons and the top ten take over 1.3%. The germline gives CDR1 MNHEY, CDR2 SMNVEV (reference sequence). V gave up 6 bases and J gave up 0 bases; unmatched junction bases: 14. The length of the CDR3 is 18 residues. This chain uses TRBV27 with TRBJ1-1; 9 nucleotides align to TRBD1. The sequence derives from a female donor in good health, enrolled as a control in a pregnancy study. Source: peripheral blood, taken in the second trimester of pregnancy. The CDR3, as DNA: TGTGCCAGCAGCCCCGGGACAGGGAACACCTTATTGAACACTGAAGCTTTCTTT. It encodes CASSPGTGNTLLNTEAFF.